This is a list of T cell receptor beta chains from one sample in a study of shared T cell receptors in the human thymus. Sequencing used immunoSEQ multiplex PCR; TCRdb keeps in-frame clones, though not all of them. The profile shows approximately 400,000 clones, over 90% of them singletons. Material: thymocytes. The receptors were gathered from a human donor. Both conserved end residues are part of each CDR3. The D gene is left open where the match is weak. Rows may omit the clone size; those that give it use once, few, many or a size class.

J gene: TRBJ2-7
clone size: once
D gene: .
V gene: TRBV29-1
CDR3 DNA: TGCAGCGTTTCGGGACTCTTCCGGGAGGAGCAGTACTTC
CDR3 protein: CSVSGLFREEQYF

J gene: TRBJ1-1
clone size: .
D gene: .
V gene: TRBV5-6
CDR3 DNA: TGTGCCAGCAGCTTGATTTCCGGGGGGGTGGACACTGAAGCTTTCTTT
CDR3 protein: CASSLISGGVDTEAFF

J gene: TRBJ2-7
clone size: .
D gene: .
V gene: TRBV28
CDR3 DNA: TGTGCCAGCAGTCCTTATCACAGGACTCGCACCTACGAGCAGTACTTC
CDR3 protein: CASSPYHRTRTYEQYF

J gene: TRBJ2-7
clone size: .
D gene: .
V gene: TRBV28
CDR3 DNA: TGTGCCAGCAGTTTCGACCTGGACAGTCTTTACGAGCAGTACTTC
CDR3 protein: CASSFDLDSLYEQYF

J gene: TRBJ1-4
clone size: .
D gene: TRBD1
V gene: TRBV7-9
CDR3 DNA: TGTGCCAGCAGCTGGCACGTTGGGACAGACGAAAAACTGTTTTTT
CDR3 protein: CASSWHVGTDEKLFF

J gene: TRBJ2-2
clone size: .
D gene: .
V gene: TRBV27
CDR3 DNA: TGTGCCAGCAGTTTAGTCTCCCCGGAGGGGGAGCTGTTTTTT
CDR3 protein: CASSLVSPEGELFF

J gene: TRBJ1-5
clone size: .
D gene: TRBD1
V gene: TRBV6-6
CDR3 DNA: TGTGCCAGCAACCCTGGACAGGAGAGCAATCAGCCCCAGCATTTT
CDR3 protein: CASNPGQESNQPQHF

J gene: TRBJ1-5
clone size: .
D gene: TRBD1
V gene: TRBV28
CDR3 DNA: TGTGCCAGCAGACCGCAGGGGGCGGACAATCAGCCCCAGCATTTT
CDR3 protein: CASRPQGADNQPQHF

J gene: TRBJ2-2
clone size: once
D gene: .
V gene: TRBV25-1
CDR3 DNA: TGTGCCAGCAGTGGTTCCCGGGCCAGGGGAGGTCACGGGGAGCTGTTTTTT
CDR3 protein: CASSGSRARGGHGELFF

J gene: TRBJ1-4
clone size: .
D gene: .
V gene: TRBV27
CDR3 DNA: TGTGCCAGCAGTTTTGGGACACCAACTAATGAAAAACTGTTTTTT
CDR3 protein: CASSFGTPTNEKLFF

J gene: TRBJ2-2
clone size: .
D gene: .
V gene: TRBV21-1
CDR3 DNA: TGTGCCAGCAGCCTCTGGACCAGGGGCCGGTGGGAGCTGTTTTTT
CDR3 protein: CASSLWTRGRWELFF

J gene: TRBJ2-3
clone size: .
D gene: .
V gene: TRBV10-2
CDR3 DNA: TGCGCCAGCAGTGAGTCGGTGTGGGCCCGAGATACGCAGTATTTT
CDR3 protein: CASSESVWARDTQYF

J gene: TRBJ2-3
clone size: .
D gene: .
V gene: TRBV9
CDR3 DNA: TGTGCCAGCAGCGTACTTGGTAGCACAGATACGCAGTATTTT
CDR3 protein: CASSVLGSTDTQYF

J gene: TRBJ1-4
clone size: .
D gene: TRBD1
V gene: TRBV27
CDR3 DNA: TGTGCCAGCAGTTTCCGGGACAGGGGTGAAAAACTGTTTTTT
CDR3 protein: CASSFRDRGEKLFF

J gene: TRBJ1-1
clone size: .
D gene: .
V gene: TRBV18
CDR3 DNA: TGTGCCAGCTCACCTGAAGGAGAGGCGGAGAGGACTGAAGCTTTCTTT
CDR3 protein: CASSPEGEAERTEAFF

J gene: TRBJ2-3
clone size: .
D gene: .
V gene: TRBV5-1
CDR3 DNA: TGCGCCAGCAGCTTCCGGTCAGGGGCCTCCAGGAGGGCTAGCACAGATACGCAGTATTTT
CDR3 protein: CASSFRSGASRRASTDTQYF

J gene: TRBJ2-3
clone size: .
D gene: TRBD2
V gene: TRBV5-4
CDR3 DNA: TGTGCCAGCAGACCAACGTCTAGCGGGAGGGAAACAGATACGCAGTATTTT
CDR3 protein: CASRPTSSGRETDTQYF

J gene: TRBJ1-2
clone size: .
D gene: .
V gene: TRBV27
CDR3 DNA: TGTGCCAGCAGTACCCCAAACGGGCCTCGCTATGGCTACACCTTC
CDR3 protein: CASSTPNGPRYGYTF

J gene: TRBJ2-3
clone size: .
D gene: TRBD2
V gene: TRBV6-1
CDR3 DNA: TGTGCCAGCAGTGAAATAGCGGGGGGGAGGGATACGCAGTATTTT
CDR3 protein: CASSEIAGGRDTQYF

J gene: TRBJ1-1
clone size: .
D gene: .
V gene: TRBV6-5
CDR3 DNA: TGTGCCATCCCCGAGGGAACTGAAGCTTTCTTT
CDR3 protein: CAIPEGTEAFF

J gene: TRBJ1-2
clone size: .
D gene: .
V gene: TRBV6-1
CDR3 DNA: TGTGCCAGCAGTATCTTAACTAACTATGGCTACACCTTC
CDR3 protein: CASSILTNYGYTF

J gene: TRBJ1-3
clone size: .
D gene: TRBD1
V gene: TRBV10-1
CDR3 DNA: TGCGCCAGCAGTGATAGGGACAGGGATCGCTCTGGAAACACCATATATTTT
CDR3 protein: CASSDRDRDRSGNTIYF

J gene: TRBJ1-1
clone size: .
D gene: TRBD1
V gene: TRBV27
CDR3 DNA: TGTGCCAGCAGTTGGACAGGGAACACTGAAGCTTTCTTT
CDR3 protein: CASSWTGNTEAFF

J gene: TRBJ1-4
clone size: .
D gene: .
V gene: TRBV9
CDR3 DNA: TGTGCCAGCAGCCGACCGGGGACGGACAATGAAAAACTGTTTTTT
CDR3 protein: CASSRPGTDNEKLFF

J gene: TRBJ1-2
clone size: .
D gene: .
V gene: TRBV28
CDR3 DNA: TGTGCCAGCAGGGGCGGAGGGACCTTAAAATGGGGCTATGGCTACACCTTC
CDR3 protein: CASRGGGTLKWGYGYTF

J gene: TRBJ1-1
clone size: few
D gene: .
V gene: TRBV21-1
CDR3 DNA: TGTGCCAGCAGCAAAGTAAGACAGGGGGCAACTGAAGCTTTCTTT
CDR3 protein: CASSKVRQGATEAFF

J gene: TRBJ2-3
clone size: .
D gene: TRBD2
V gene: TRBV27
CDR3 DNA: TGTGCCAGCAGTCTACTAGCGATAGGCACAGATACGCAGTATTTT
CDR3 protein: CASSLLAIGTDTQYF

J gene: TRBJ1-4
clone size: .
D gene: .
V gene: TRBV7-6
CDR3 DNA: TGTGCCAGCAGCTACAGGGCTAATGAAAAACTGTTTTTT
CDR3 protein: CASSYRANEKLFF

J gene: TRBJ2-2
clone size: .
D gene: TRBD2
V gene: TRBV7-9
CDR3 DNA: TGTGCCAGCAGCCAAGGACTAGCGGGAGAGGGGACCGGGGAGCTGTTTTTT
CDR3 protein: CASSQGLAGEGTGELFF

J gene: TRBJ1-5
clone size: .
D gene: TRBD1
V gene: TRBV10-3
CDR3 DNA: TGTGCCATCAGCCACAGGGGGCCGTGTCAGCCCCAGCATTTT
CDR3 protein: CAISHRGPCQPQHF

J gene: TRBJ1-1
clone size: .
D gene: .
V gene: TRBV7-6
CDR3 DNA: TGTGCCAGCAGCTTAGAGCTTAACACTGAAGCTTTCTTT
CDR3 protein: CASSLELNTEAFF

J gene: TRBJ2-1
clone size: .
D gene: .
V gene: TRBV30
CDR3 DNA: TGTGCCTGGAGTGCCTCTAGGAATGAGCAGTTCTTC
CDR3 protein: CAWSASRNEQFF

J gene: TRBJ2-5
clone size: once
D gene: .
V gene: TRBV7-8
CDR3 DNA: TGTGCCAGCAGCTTAGCTGGCCGGGTCGAGTATGGGGAGACCCAGTACTTC
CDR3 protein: CASSLAGRVEYGETQYF

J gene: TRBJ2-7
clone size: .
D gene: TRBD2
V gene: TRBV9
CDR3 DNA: TGTGCCAGCAGCGGTAGCGGGAGGGCCGACGAGCAGTACTTC
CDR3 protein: CASSGSGRADEQYF

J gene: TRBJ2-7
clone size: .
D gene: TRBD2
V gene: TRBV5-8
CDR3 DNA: TGTGCCAGCCTGCGCGGGAGCTCCTACGAGCAGTACTTC
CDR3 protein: CASLRGSSYEQYF

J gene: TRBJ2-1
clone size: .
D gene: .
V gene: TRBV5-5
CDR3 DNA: TGTGCCAGCAGCTTTCGGCCGGGACCAAGGGTCTACAATGAGCAGTTCTTC
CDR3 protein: CASSFRPGPRVYNEQFF

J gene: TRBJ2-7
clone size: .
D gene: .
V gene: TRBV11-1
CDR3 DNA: TGTGCCAGCAGCTTAAGGGAAAGCTCCTACGAGCAGTACTTC
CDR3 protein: CASSLRESSYEQYF

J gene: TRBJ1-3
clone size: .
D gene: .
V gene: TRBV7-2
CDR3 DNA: TGTGCCAGCAGCTTAGTGGGTACACCTGGAAACACCATATATTTT
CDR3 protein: CASSLVGTPGNTIYF

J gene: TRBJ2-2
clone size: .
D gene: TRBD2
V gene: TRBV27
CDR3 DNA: TGTGCCAGCAGAAGGAAGGGACTACCCTCTCCTAACACCGGGGAGCTGTTTTTT
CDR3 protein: CASRRKGLPSPNTGELFF

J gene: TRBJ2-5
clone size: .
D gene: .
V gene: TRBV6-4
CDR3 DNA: TGTGCCAGCAGTTTCCCCGAGACCCAGTACTTC
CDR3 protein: CASSFPETQYF

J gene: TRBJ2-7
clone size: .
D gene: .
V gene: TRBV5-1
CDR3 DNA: TGCGCCAGCAGGTACTCAGGGGTTCCTCTACTCAACCACGTCTACGAGCAGTACTTC
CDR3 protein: CASRYSGVPLLNHVYEQYF

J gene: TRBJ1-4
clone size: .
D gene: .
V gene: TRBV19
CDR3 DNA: TGTGCCAGTAGTTCGCTTGAGTCGGTCGGTGAAAAACTGTTTTTT
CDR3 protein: CASSSLESVGEKLFF

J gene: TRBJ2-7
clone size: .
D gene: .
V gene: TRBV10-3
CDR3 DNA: TGTGCCATCAGTGACTCTCCGGGACACTTATCCTACGAGCAGTACTTC
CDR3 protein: CAISDSPGHLSYEQYF

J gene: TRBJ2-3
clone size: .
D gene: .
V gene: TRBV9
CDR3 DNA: TGTGCCAGCAGCGTAGAGCAGGCCTCTCAAGGGACAGATACGCAGTATTTT
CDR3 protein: CASSVEQASQGTDTQYF

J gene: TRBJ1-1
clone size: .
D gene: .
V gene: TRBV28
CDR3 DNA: TGTGCCAGCAGTTTATGGAGTCGTGGTTCTAACACTGAAGCTTTCTTT
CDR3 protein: CASSLWSRGSNTEAFF

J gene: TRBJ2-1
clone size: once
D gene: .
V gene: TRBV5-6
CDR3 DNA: TGTGCCAGCAGCTTGCCACTAGCATCGGGGAGATATGAGCAGTTCTTC
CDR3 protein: CASSLPLASGRYEQFF

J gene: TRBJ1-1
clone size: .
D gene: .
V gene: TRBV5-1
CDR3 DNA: TGCGCCAGCAGCCTAAGGGGGGAACAAGTAGCTTTCTTT
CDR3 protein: CASSLRGEQVAFF

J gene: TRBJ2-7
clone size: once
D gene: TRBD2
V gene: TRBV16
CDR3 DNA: TGTGCCAGCAGCCCCGCTAGCGGGAGTTACCACGAGCAGTACTTC
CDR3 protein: CASSPASGSYHEQYF